These 15 T cell receptor beta chains came from one sample sequenced in a study of blood T cell repertoires in COVID-19. Only in-frame clones appear in the TCRdb table, and some are missing; sequencing was by immunoSEQ multiplex PCR. The table has more than 100,000 clones, around 86% seen once. Sequenced sample: peripheral blood. The receptors originated from a man aged 45 to 65 with active COVID-19.

The V call is TRBV7-9, the J call TRBJ1-1; no clear D. CDR1 is SEHNR, CDR2 FQNEAQ, per germline (reference sequence). The CDR3 covers 12 residues. Trimming took off 5 bases at V and 7 bases at J, with 11 bases between the two ends. DNA of the CDR3: TGTGCCAGCAGCAAAAGACTTGTTGAAGCTTTCTTT. As protein: CASSKRLVEAFF.

The chain has TRBV7-9 and TRBJ2-3, with D unclear. Trimming removed 2 bases at V and 2 bases at J, with 8 bases between. There are 14 residues in the CDR3. Germline lookup yields CDR1 SEHNR and CDR2 FQNEAQ (reference sequence). In DNA, the CDR3 is TGTGCCAGCAGCTTACTGGTACTCACAGATACGCAGTATTTT. Protein product: CASSLLVLTDTQYF.

The rearrangement links TRBV3-1 (or the pseudogene TRBV3-2) to TRBJ1-5; no clear D gene. Looked up from germline, CDR1 is LGHDT and CDR2 is YNNKEL (reference sequence). Trimming took off 2 bases at V and 7 bases at J, with 9 bases between the two ends. The CDR3 is 13 amino acids. The CDR3 DNA sequence: TGTGCCAGCAGCCAAAGATTTCGGCAGCCCCAGCATTTT. It is translated as CASSQRFRQPQHF.

The genes are TRBV6-2 or TRBV6-3 and TRBJ2-7, with 8 bases lining up with TRBD2. The germline CDR1 and CDR2 sequences are MNHEY and SVGEGT. V lost 5 bases and J lost 3; bases outside the gene matches: 9. CDR3 size: 15 residues. This CDR3 reads CASSHSAGAIYEQYF. The DNA of the CDR3 is TGTGCCAGCAGTCATTCAGCGGGGGCCATCTACGAGCAGTACTTC.

This clone came up a few times. The V call is TRBV11-3, the J call TRBJ2-7, with TRBD1 matching over 7 bases. This CDR3 region has 12 residues. The germline CDR1 and CDR2 sequences are SGHNT and YENEEA. The V gene end was trimmed by 2 bases and the J gene end by 6 bases; junction bases not matched to a gene: 1. The CDR3 coding sequence is TGTGCCAGCAGCTTAAGGGGGCGCGAGCAGTACTTC. It translates to CASSLRGREQYF.

CDR3 sequence reads: CASSSGTVSTDTQYF. The DNA for the CDR3 is TGCGCCAGCAGCTCCGGGACAGTCAGCACAGATACGCAGTATTTT. The V call is TRBV5-1, the J call TRBJ2-3; the match to TRBD1 covers 7 bases. This CDR3 is built from 15 residues. Germline values: CDR1 SGHRS, CDR2 YFSETQ. With 3 bases clipped from V and 0 bases from J, the junction kept 4 bases outside the gene matches.

The chain has TRBV7-9 and TRBJ1-4; D is unresolved. This CDR3 is 13 amino acids long. The germline gives CDR1 SEHNR, CDR2 FQNEAQ (reference sequence). The V and J ends lost 2 bases and 4 bases respectively, with 5 bases between them. The CDR3 bases are TGTGCCAGCAGCTTAAGCCTTAATGAAAAACTGTTTTTT. It is translated as CASSLSLNEKLFF.

The chain has TRBV14 and TRBJ2-1, with a tentative D call TRBD2 (6 bases). CDR1 is SGHDN and CDR2 is FVKESK in the germline V gene. Trimming pared 1 base from V and 7 bases from J, leaving 23 bases between. CDR3 length: 18 amino acids. The CDR3 nucleotides read TGTGCCAGCAGCCAAGCTTGGAGGGACTGGAGAGGAAGGAATGAGCAGTTCTTC. It encodes CASSQAWRDWRGRNEQFF.

This clone was observed once. The J gene is TRBJ2-5, the V gene TRBV19; perhaps TRBD1 as D (6 bases). Trimming removed 11 bases from V and 2 bases from J, with 9 bases in between. CDR1 is LNHDA, CDR2 SQIVND, per germline (reference sequence). The CDR3 spans 11 residues. The CDR3 coding sequence is TGTGCCGGCCAGGGGCAAGAGACCCAGTACTTC. It encodes CAGQGQETQYF.

This clone was detected only a few times. V usage is TRBV2 and J usage is TRBJ2-7; possible D gene TRBD2, 7 bases. The CDR3 sequence is 15 residues long. Trimming left V 7 bases short and J 0 bases short, with 16 bases between. Germline CDR1 SNHLY, CDR2 FYNNEI. The CDR3 region is CASILGGAHSYEQYF. The CDR3 coding sequence is TGTGCCAGCATTCTTGGGGGGGCTCACTCCTACGAGCAGTACTTC.

The rearrangement uses TRBV4-3 and TRBJ1-3; no clear D gene. CDR3 size: 16 residues. V was shortened by 0 bases and J by 3 bases, with 12 bases between the two germline ends. CDR1 and CDR2 from the germline V gene are LGHNA and YSLEER. The CDR3 region has the DNA TGCGCCAGCAGCCAAGATTTAAGGGAGAATGGAAACACCATATATTTT. Translated: CASSQDLRENGNTIYF.

This CDR3 reads CASSRVQGNTEAFF. The CDR3, as DNA: TGTGCCAGCAGCCGAGTCCAGGGGAACACTGAAGCTTTCTTT. The chain joins TRBV3-1 (or the pseudogene TRBV3-2) to TRBJ1-1; TRBD1 is a possible D gene (5 bases). CDR3 length equals 14 residues. Germline V gene sequence: CDR1 LGHDT, CDR2 YNNKEL (reference sequence). The ends were cut back, 4 bases at V and 1 base at J, with 10 bases in the middle.

This clone has just a few counts. This chain links TRBV6-1 with TRBJ2-7, with a tentative D call TRBD1 (5 bases). V was pared by 0 bases and J by 2 bases, with 23 bases between. This CDR3 is 19 amino acids long. Per germline, CDR1 MNHNS and CDR2 SASEGT. In nucleotides, the CDR3 is TGTGCCAGCAGTGAAGCTTTTGGGGCTTTCCGGGTTCGGACCTACGAGCAGTACTTC. It yields the protein CASSEAFGAFRVRTYEQYF.

Only one count was recorded for this clone. The rearrangement links TRBV7-6 to TRBJ2-5; D may be TRBD1 (5 bases). The V and J ends lost 0 bases and 4 bases respectively, with 15 bases between them. CDR1 is SGHVS and CDR2 is FNYEAQ in the germline V gene. The CDR3 length is 16 residues. CDR3: CASSLAPRVGGETQYF. In nucleotides, the CDR3 is TGTGCCAGCAGCTTAGCCCCCAGGGTTGGCGGAGAGACCCAGTACTTC. The full variable domain, in which reference TRBV7-6 and TRBJ2-5 provide the parts outside the CDR3, is GAGVSQSPRYKVTKRGQDVALRCDPISGHVSLYWYRQALGQGPEFLTYFNYEAQQDKSGLPNDRFSAERPEGSISTLTIQRTEQRDSAMYRCASSLAPRVGGETQYFGPGTRLLVL.

For the CDR3, the DNA is TGTGCCAGCAGCCAGTACAGGGTAAGGGACACAGATACGCAGTATTTT. Amino acid sequence: CASSQYRVRDTDTQYF. This sequence joins TRBV4-2 and TRBJ2-3; a weak D match, TRBD1 (6 bases). Trimming removed 3 bases from V and 2 bases from J, with 15 bases in between. The CDR3 sequence is 16 residues long. Germline V lookup: CDR1 LGHNA, CDR2 YNFKEQ.